This is a list of T cell receptor beta chains from one sample in a study of memory CD4+ T cells and cytomegalovirus serostatus. Assay used: immunoSEQ multiplex PCR; TCRdb lists only in-frame clones, some missing. The table has 40,000 to 50,000 clones, more than 65% seen once. Sample: memory CD4+ T cells from blood. Every receptor here comes from an adult in good health and CMV-seronegative. Both conserved end residues are part of each CDR3. D genes are given only for firm matches. The listing skips clone size in some rows; elsewhere it reads once, few, many or a size class.

V	size	J	D	DNA	CDR3
TRBV7-9	-	TRBJ1-1	-	TGTGCCAGCAGTTACCGCCGGGACACTGAAGCTTTCTTT	CASSYRRDTEAFF
TRBV2	-	TRBJ1-6	-	TGTGCCAGCAGGTACAGGGCCTCCTATAATTCACCCCTCCACTTT	CASRYRASYNSPLHF
TRBV6-1	-	TRBJ2-7	-	TGTGCCAGCACAGGCCACTACGAGCAGTACTTC	CASTGHYEQYF
TRBV10-3	-	TRBJ1-3	TRBD1	TGTGCCATCAGTGATACAGGGGTCGGGGGAAACACCATATATTTT	CAISDTGVGGNTIYF
TRBV7-2	-	TRBJ2-3	-	TGTGCCAGCAGCTTAGTGAAGGTGAGGGGTGATACGCAGTATTTT	CASSLVKVRGDTQYF
TRBV5-1	-	TRBJ2-5	TRBD2	TGCGCCAGCAGCTTACTAGCGGAACAAGAGACCCAGTACTTC	CASSLLAEQETQYF
TRBV4-2	-	TRBJ1-2	TRBD1	TGTGCCAGCAGCCAAGACGGGCAAACAGGGGACTATGGCTACACCTTC	CASSQDGQTGDYGYTF
TRBV6-5	-	TRBJ1-2	-	TGTGCCAGCAGCTCCGACAGATTTTTATTCTATGGCTACACCTTC	CASSSDRFLFYGYTF
TRBV9	few	TRBJ2-1	TRBD2	TGTGCCAGCAGCCAAAGCGGGGGGTACAATGAGCAGTTCTTC	CASSQSGGYNEQFF
TRBV28	-	TRBJ1-3	TRBD1	TGTGCCAGCAGTTTGGTACAGGGGATGAACACCATATATTTT	CASSLVQGMNTIYF
TRBV6-6	-	TRBJ2-3	-	TGTGCCAGCACCTCACAGGGAGGGGGCACAGATACGCAGTATTTT	CASTSQGGGTDTQYF
TRBV7-8	once	TRBJ2-1	-	TGTGCCAGCAGCTTAGGACCCCTCTACAATGAGCAGTTCTTC	CASSLGPLYNEQFF
TRBV7-8	-	TRBJ1-5	-	TGTGCCAGCAGCCCGAGGGACACCAGCAATCAGCCCCAGCATTTT	CASSPRDTSNQPQHF
TRBV28	-	TRBJ2-7	-	TGTGCCAGCATTTCAAGGGACTACGAGCAGTACTTC	CASISRDYEQYF
TRBV12-5	few	TRBJ1-5	-	TGTGCTAGTGGTTTGGGAGAGTTAGCCCAGCATTTT	CASGLGELAQHF
TRBV5-1	-	TRBJ2-2	TRBD2	TGCGCCAGCAGACCCAGCGGGGGCTCCAACACCGGGGAGCTGTTTTTT	CASRPSGGSNTGELFF
TRBV9	few	TRBJ1-6	-	TGTGCCAGCAGCGTAGAAGGGGGATCCTATAATTCACCCCTCCACTTT	CASSVEGGSYNSPLHF
TRBV2	-	TRBJ2-1	TRBD1	TGTGCCAGCAGCCCTGACAGGGGAAACAATGAGCAGTTCTTC	CASSPDRGNNEQFF
TRBV19	few	TRBJ2-7	TRBD1	TGTGCCAGTAGTAACACCTTTATCCGGCGACAGGGTAGCTCCTACGAGCAGTACTTC	CASSNTFIRRQGSSYEQYF
TRBV6-6	-	TRBJ2-1	-	TGTGCCATCGACGGGGGCGCCCCCTACAATGAGCAGTTCTTC	CAIDGGAPYNEQFF
TRBV5-1	few	TRBJ2-7	-	TGCGCCAGCACTCCTGGCGCAGGGTGGAGGAACGAGCAGTACTTC	CASTPGAGWRNEQYF
TRBV29-1	-	TRBJ2-1	TRBD1	TGCAGCGTAGTCCCCGCTAGGACAGGCTCCTACAATGAGCAGTTCTTC	CSVVPARTGSYNEQFF
TRBV9	-	TRBJ2-7	-	TGTGCCAGCAGCGTTTCGACAGCCTCCTACGAGCAGTACTTC	CASSVSTASYEQYF
TRBV10-3	-	TRBJ1-1	-	TGTGCCATCAGTGAGGTCACAGCCCAGAACACTGAAGCTTTCTTT	CAISEVTAQNTEAFF
TRBV7-2	few	TRBJ1-5	-	TGTGCCAGCAGCTTAGGGTTATGGGAGCCCCAGCATTTT	CASSLGLWEPQHF
TRBV7-2	-	TRBJ1-6	-	TGTGCCAGCAGCCTCTCACGACATAATTCACCCCTCCACTTT	CASSLSRHNSPLHF
TRBV7-2	-	TRBJ2-1	-	TGTGCCAGCAGCTTACGGGGGAGTGAGCAGTTCTTC	CASSLRGSEQFF
TRBV12-5	few	TRBJ2-5	-	TGTGCTAGTGGTTTGATTGTGGGGGCGCCCGAAGAGACCCAGTACTTC	CASGLIVGAPEETQYF
TRBV5-4	-	TRBJ1-6	TRBD1	TGTGCCAGCAGCCGGGACAGGGATAATTCACCCCTCCACTTT	CASSRDRDNSPLHF
TRBV6-5	-	TRBJ2-1	-	TGTGCCAGCAGTTACCCTACGAGGGGTGAGCAGTTCTTC	CASSYPTRGEQFF
TRBV6-1	-	TRBJ1-2	-	TGTGCCAGTAACCAGGGATTTGTGGATGGCTACACCTTC	CASNQGFVDGYTF
TRBV19	-	TRBJ1-6	-	TGTGCCAGTACTCTACAGGGATATAGGACACCCCTCCACTTT	CASTLQGYRTPLHF
TRBV11-2	-	TRBJ1-1	-	TGTGCCAGCAGCACGGATATGAACACTGAAGCTTTCTTT	CASSTDMNTEAFF
TRBV28	-	TRBJ1-1	TRBD1	TGTGCCAGCAGTTTATTTCAGGGGGCGAAGTCTGAAGCTTTCTTT	CASSLFQGAKSEAFF
TRBV5-1	once	TRBJ2-2	TRBD1	TGCGCCAGCAGCTTGGGCCGGGACAGGGCTTGGGTCGGGGAGCTGTTTTTT	CASSLGRDRAWVGELFF
TRBV29-1	-	TRBJ2-3	TRBD2	TGCAGCGTTGCACTAGCGGGGAGGGATACGCAGTATTTT	CSVALAGRDTQYF
TRBV5-1	-	TRBJ2-7	TRBD1	TGCGCCAGCAGCTTGCAAACCGGGACAGGGACCAACGAGCAGTACTTC	CASSLQTGTGTNEQYF
TRBV5-1	medium-sized	TRBJ1-2	TRBD1	TGCGCCAGCAGCACACCGGGACAGTATGGCTACACCTTC	CASSTPGQYGYTF
TRBV6-5	-	TRBJ1-6	-	TGTGCCAGCAGCGAGGCCATCCTTTCTGGTTCACCCCTCCACTTT	CASSEAILSGSPLHF
TRBV5-4	-	TRBJ2-2	TRBD1	TGTGCCAGCAGCTTCCAGGGGGTTAACACCGGGGAGCTGTTTTTT	CASSFQGVNTGELFF
TRBV4-1	once	TRBJ1-4	-	TGCGCCAGCAGCCAAGATCTCGGAAATGAAAAACTGTTTTTT	CASSQDLGNEKLFF
TRBV30	-	TRBJ2-5	-	TGTGCCTGGAGCCAAAACAGTGGAGAGACCCAGTACTTC	CAWSQNSGETQYF
TRBV7-6	-	TRBJ2-7	TRBD1	TGTGCCAGCAGCTCCGGACAGGACTACGAGCAGTACTTC	CASSSGQDYEQYF
TRBV7-2	-	TRBJ2-7	-	TGTGCCAGCAGCTCGCTCCCCACCTACGAGCAGTACTTC	CASSSLPTYEQYF
TRBV7-2	-	TRBJ2-1	-	TGTGCCAGCAGCTTCAGGGGATCCTACAATGAGCAGTTCTTC	CASSFRGSYNEQFF
TRBV6-5	few	TRBJ1-2	-	TGTGCCAGCAGTTTGGGGTCTAACTATGGCTACACCTTC	CASSLGSNYGYTF
TRBV7-3	-	TRBJ2-7	-	TGTGCCAGCAGCTTAACGCCCGGTGGCTCTGCCTACGAGCAGTACTTC	CASSLTPGGSAYEQYF
TRBV30	-	TRBJ2-5	-	TGTGCCTGGAGGGGGGCCGCAGAGCAAGAGACCCAGTACTTC	CAWRGAAEQETQYF
TRBV6-1	once	TRBJ1-1	TRBD1	TGTGCCAGCAGAGACAGGGGCGAGAACACTGAAGCTTTCTTT	CASRDRGENTEAFF
TRBV27	-	TRBJ2-3	-	TGTGCCAGCAGTTACGGCAGCTTCACAGATACGCAGTATTTT	CASSYGSFTDTQYF
TRBV6-5	-	TRBJ1-1	-	TGTGCCAGCAGTTACAACAGGAACACTGAAGCTTTCTTT	CASSYNRNTEAFF
TRBV30	few	TRBJ1-4	-	TGTGCCTGGAGTGTACTTGCCAGCCCTGAAAAACTGTTTTTT	CAWSVLASPEKLFF
TRBV2	-	TRBJ2-5	TRBD2	TGTGCCAGCAGGTCTAGACTAGCGGGGGATGAGACCCAGTACTTC	CASRSRLAGDETQYF
TRBV6-1	-	TRBJ2-5	TRBD1	TGTGCCAGCAGAAGGACAGGGCCAAAAGAGACCCAGTACTTC	CASRRTGPKETQYF
TRBV6-5	-	TRBJ1-5	-	TGTGCCAGTGGGTCGCGTAGCAATCAGCCCCAGCATTTT	CASGSRSNQPQHF
TRBV5-1	-	TRBJ2-5	-	TGCGCCAGTTACGCTGGGTTATCGGAGACCCAGTACTTC	CASYAGLSETQYF
TRBV7-6	-	TRBJ1-1	TRBD1	TGTGCCAGCAGCACCCAGGGGGCTTACATGAACACTGAAGCTTTCTTT	CASSTQGAYMNTEAFF
TRBV7-8	-	TRBJ2-5	TRBD1	TGTGCCAGCAGCCCTCACAGGGGGCTGGGAGAGACCCAGTACTTC	CASSPHRGLGETQYF
TRBV19	-	TRBJ2-5	TRBD1	TGTGCCAGTAGTTCGACAGGGCTGGGAGAGACCCAGTACTTC	CASSSTGLGETQYF